The present entry profiles one T cell receptor (beta chain) with its context. Its antigen is currently unknown. There are 19 residues in the CDR3. V dropped 1 base and J dropped 0 bases, with 20 bases sitting between them. CDR1 is SGHTA, CDR2 FQGNSA, per germline. This specimen comes from a study of T cell responses to AZD1222 COVID-19 vaccine. Study conclusions and caveats: Only after the peak T cell response were repertoires sampled. The donors showed a predominance of white British ancestry and of females, with possible underestimation of clonal diversity.

Assay used: immunoSEQ multiplex PCR; TCRdb lists only in-frame clones, some missing. The top ten clones hold approximately 1% of a sample with roughly 200,000 clones, approximately 94% of them seen once. This TCR came from an adult in good health. This chain joins TRBV7-2 and TRBJ2-3, with a tentative D call TRBD1 (6 bases). The specimen comprised peripheral blood, sampled on day 0 of MenACWY control vaccination. CDR3 DNA: TGTGCCAGCAGCTTAGGTTACAGCCGAGGGGGTGGAAGCACAGATACGCAGTATTTT. This sequence encodes CASSLGYSRGGGSTDTQYF.